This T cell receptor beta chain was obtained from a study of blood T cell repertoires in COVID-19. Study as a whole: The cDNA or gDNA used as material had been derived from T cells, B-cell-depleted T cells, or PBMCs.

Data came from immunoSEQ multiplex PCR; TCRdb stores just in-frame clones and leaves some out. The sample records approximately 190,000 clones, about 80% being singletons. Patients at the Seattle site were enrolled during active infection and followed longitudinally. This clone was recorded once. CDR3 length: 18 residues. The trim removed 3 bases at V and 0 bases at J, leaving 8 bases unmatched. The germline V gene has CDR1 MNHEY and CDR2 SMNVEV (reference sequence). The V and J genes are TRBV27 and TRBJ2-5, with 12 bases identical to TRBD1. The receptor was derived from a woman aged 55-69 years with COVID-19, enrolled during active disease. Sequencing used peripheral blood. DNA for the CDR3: TGTGCCAGCAGTTTCCGGGGGACAGGGGGCAAGTACCAAGAGACCCAGTACTTC. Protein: CASSFRGTGGKYQETQYF.